The present T cell receptor beta chain was sequenced within a study of cytomegalovirus exposure and HLA in healthy donors. Study outcomes and limitations: One variant, a missense change in DCLRE1C, was linked in a later analysis to TCR beta V- and J-gene trimming.

In the PCR, 60 Vbeta and 13 Jbeta primers were used. Here immunoSEQ multiplex PCR was the method, and the copy in TCRdb shows in-frame clones only, minus some. This sample has 200,000 to 250,000 clones, with around 80% found just once. J lost 5 bases, V lost 6 bases, and 9 bases had no gene match. The CDR3 is 15 amino acids. Per germline, CDR1 MNHNS and CDR2 SASEGT. As for this clone: Its specificity is unknown.

Material for sequencing was PBMCs. J is TRBJ2-5 and V is TRBV6-1; TRBD1 agrees at 10 bases. The origin of this receptor is a boy aged 5 to 17 in good health and CMV-seronegative. CDR3 sequence: CASRIRQGAWETQYF. The CDR3 DNA sequence: TGTGCCAGCAGGATAAGACAGGGGGCTTGGGAGACCCAGTACTTC.